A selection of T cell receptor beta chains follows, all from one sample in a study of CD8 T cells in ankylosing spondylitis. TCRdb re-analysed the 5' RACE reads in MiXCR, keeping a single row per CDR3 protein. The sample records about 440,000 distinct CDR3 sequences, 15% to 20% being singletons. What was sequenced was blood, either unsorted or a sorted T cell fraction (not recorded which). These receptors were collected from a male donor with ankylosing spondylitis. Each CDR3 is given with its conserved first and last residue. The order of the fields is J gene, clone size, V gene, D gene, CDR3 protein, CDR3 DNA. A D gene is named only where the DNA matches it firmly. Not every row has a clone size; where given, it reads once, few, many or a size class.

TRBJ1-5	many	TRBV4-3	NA	CASSQEAGQPQHF	TGCGCCAGCAGCCAAGAGGCGGGTCAGCCCCAGCATTTT
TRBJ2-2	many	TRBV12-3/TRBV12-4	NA	CASSLILGTGELFF	TGTGCCAGCAGCCTTATCCTGGGCACCGGGGAGCTGTTTTTT
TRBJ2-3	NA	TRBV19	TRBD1	CASSSDRGGTDTQYF	TGTGCCAGTAGTAGTGACAGGGGCGGCACAGATACGCAGTATTTT
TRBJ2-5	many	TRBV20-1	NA	CSARGRTGAQYF	TGCAGTGCTAGAGGGAGGACGGGTGCCCAGTACTTC
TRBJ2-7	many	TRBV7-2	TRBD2	CASSLWLAVSYEQYF	TGTGCCAGCAGCTTGTGGCTAGCGGTCTCCTACGAGCAGTACTTC
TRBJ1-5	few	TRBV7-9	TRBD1	CASSLGDRQNQPQHF	TGTGCCAGCAGCTTAGGGGACAGGCAAAATCAGCCCCAGCATTTT
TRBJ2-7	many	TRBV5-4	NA	CASSLARAGEQYF	TGTGCCAGCAGCTTGGCCAGGGCAGGCGAGCAGTACTTC
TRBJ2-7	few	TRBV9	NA	CASSVAAGRTSYEQYF	TGTGCCAGCAGCGTAGCGGCAGGGCGAACCTCCTACGAGCAGTACTTC
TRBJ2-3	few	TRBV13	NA	CASSLGKDTQYF	TGTGCCAGCAGCTTAGGTAAAGATACGCAGTATTTT
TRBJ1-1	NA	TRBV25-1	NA	CASSESLVTEAFF	TGTGCCAGCAGTGAATCCCTGGTTACTGAAGCTTTCTTT
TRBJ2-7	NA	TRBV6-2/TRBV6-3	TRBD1	CASSYPGTGYYEQYF	TGTGCCAGCAGTTACCCCGGGACAGGGTACTACGAGCAGTACTTC
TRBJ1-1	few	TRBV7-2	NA	CASSFGPTLNTEAFF	TGTGCCAGCAGCTTCGGCCCGACACTAAACACTGAAGCTTTCTTT
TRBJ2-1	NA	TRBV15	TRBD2	CATSRPRAGGSYNEQFF	TGTGCCACCAGCAGACCGAGAGCGGGGGGCTCCTACAATGAGCAGTTCTTC
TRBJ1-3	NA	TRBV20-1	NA	CSAPFPPGSGNTIYF	TGCAGTGCTCCTTTTCCCCCGGGGTCTGGAAACACCATATATTTT
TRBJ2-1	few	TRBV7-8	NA	CASSLRDGSSYNEQFF	TGTGCCAGCAGCTTAAGGGACGGGAGCTCCTACAATGAGCAGTTCTTC
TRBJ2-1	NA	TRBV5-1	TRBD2	CASSPSGGLYNEQFF	TGCGCCAGCAGCCCTAGCGGGGGCCTATACAATGAGCAGTTCTTC
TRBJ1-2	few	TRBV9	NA	CASSVGTNYGYTF	TGTGCCAGCAGCGTAGGCACCAACTATGGCTACACCTTC
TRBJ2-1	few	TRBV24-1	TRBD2	CATSDAATSGGARHEQFF	TGTGCCACCAGTGATGCAGCAACTAGCGGGGGGGCCAGACATGAGCAGTTCTTC
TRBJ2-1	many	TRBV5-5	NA	CASSLEGQPLNEQFF	TGTGCCAGCAGCTTGGAGGGGCAGCCCTTGAATGAGCAGTTCTTC
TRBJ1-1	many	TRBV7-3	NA	CASSLQPADEAFF	TGTGCCAGCAGCTTACAGCCGGCAGACGAAGCTTTCTTT
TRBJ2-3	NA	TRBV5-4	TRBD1	CASSFGQGTDTQYF	TGTGCCAGCAGCTTCGGACAGGGTACAGATACGCAGTATTTT
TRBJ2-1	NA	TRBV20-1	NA	CSAAPDRPGDNEQFF	TGCAGTGCTGCCCCCGACAGGCCAGGGGACAATGAGCAGTTCTTC
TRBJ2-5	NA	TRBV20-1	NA	CSPEFGETQYF	TGCAGTCCGGAATTTGGAGAGACCCAGTACTTC
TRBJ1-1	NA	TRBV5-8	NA	CASSHRAGGGTEAFF	TGTGCCAGCAGCCATCGAGCCGGGGGCGGCACTGAAGCTTTCTTT
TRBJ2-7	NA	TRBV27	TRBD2	CASSFLSGRPYYDEQYF	TGTGCCAGCAGTTTTCTAAGCGGGAGGCCTTATTACGACGAGCAGTACTTC
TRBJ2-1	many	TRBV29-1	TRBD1	CSVQPLRSGTGSYNEQFF	TGCAGCGTTCAACCACTCCGGTCCGGGACAGGGTCCTACAATGAGCAGTTCTTC
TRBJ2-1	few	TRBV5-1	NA	CASLRARPLLGPPQEQFF	TGCGCCAGCTTAAGAGCTCGGCCCCTCTTGGGTCCCCCACAAGAGCAGTTCTTC
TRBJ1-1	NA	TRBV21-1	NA	CASSARWDRNTEAFF	TGTGCCAGCAGCGCACGATGGGACAGAAACACTGAAGCTTTCTTT
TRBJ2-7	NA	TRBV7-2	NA	CASSSDPPGPYEQYF	TGTGCCAGCAGCTCCGACCCCCCCGGGCCCTACGAGCAGTACTTC
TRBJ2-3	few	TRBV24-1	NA	CATSDLLGGTSTDTQYF	TGTGCCACCAGTGATTTGCTGGGCGGCACTAGCACAGATACGCAGTATTTT
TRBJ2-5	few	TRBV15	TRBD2	CATSRKRDRETQYF	TGTGCCACCAGCAGAAAGCGGGACCGGGAGACCCAGTACTTC
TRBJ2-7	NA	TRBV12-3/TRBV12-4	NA	CASSHRQARHGVGYSYEQYF	TGTGCCAGCAGTCATCGACAGGCCCGTCATGGAGTGGGGTACTCCTACGAGCAGTACTTC
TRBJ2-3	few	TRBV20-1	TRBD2	CSARGTSGRTDTQYF	TGCAGTGCTAGAGGGACTAGCGGGAGGACAGATACGCAGTATTTT
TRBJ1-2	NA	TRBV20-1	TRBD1	CSASDRGANYGYTF	TGCAGTGCTTCGGACAGGGGAGCCAACTATGGCTACACCTTC
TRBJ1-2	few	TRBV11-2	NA	CASSPSEQAYGYTF	TGTGCCAGCAGCCCATCCGAACAGGCGTATGGCTACACCTTC
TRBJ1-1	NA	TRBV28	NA	CASSLSARHTEAFF	TGTGCCAGCAGTTTATCGGCCAGACACACTGAAGCTTTCTTT
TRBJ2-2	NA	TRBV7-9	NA	CASSSQAGELFF	TGTGCCAGCAGCTCTCAGGCCGGGGAGCTGTTTTTT
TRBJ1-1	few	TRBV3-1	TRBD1	CASSQKTQGGAVGSTEAFF	TGTGCCAGCAGCCAAAAAACTCAGGGGGGCGCGGTGGGGAGCACTGAAGCTTTCTTT
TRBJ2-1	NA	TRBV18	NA	CASSPGTDQNNEQFF	TGTGCCAGCTCACCAGGTACGGACCAAAACAATGAGCAGTTCTTC
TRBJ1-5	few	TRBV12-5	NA	CASSGGWSQPQHF	TGTGCTAGTTCTGGGGGGTGGAGTCAGCCCCAGCATTTT
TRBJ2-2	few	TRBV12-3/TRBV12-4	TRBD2	CASRSSRGELFF	TGTGCCAGCAGAAGTTCGCGGGGGGAACTGTTTTTT
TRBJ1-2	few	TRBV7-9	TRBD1	CASSGGTGNNGYTF	TGTGCCAGCAGCGGGGGGACAGGGAACAATGGCTACACCTTC
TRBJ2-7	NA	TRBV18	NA	CASSPLRDNSYEQYF	TGTGCCAGCTCACCACTCCGGGACAACTCCTACGAGCAGTACTTC
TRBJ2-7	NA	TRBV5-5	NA	CASSLEQGRRREQYF	TGTGCCAGCAGCTTGGAACAGGGAAGGCGGAGAGAGCAGTACTTC
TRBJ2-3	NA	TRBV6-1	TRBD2	CASRRTGLAGGTDTQYF	TGTGCCAGCAGACGTACGGGACTAGCGGGGGGCACAGATACGCAGTATTTT
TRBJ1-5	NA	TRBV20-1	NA	CSASGGFDQPQHF	TGCAGTGCTAGTGGGGGGTTTGACCAGCCCCAGCATTTT